Sequencing of this T cell receptor beta chain was carried out in a study of T cell repertoires in cytomegalovirus infection. In the study overall: Recently identified HLA-C-restricted and well-studied HLA-B-restricted CMV epitopes were used. Matching HLA type and CMV infection were both indicated by public TCR beta signatures.

TCRdb independently ran MiXCR on the reads; one entry per CDR3 protein. This table has 650,000 to 850,000 distinct CDR3 sequences, about 27% appearing once. General study findings and limits: Dominating the ex vivo response were HLA-C-restricted CMV-specific TCR beta clonotypes. Carriers of CMV and the relevant HLA type were discriminated by public TCR beta frequency.

In this sample, this clonotype turned up a few times. What it binds is not known. The ends lost 10 bases at V and 5 bases at J; junction bases unmatched: 3. The CDR3 sequence is 12 residues long. Germline V CDR1 and CDR2: MNHEY, SVGEGT. The chain combines TRBV6-2 or TRBV6-3 with TRBJ1-1; 11 bases map to TRBD1. The receptor comes from a human donor in good health (CMV status not recorded). Some clones in this sample may be carry-over from other donors' samples. The sample was cultured CD8+ T cells from PBMCs, taken from culture after CMV antigen stimulation. The CDR3, as DNA: TGTGCCACCCGGGACAGGGGGACTGAAGCTTTCTTT. Translating gives CATRDRGTEAFF.